This TCR beta chain was sequenced during a study of shared clonotypes between healthy human individuals. In the study overall: The plates for each donor numbered three CD4 naive, three CD4 memory, two CD8 naive and one CD8 memory.

Libraries were prepared by immunoSEQ multiplex PCR; TCRdb keeps only in-frame clonotypes and omits some of them. The sample lists over a million clones, 75% occurring once. Remarks on this clone: This sample includes further DNA sequences coding for the same CDR3.

The V and J ends lost 1 base and 1 base respectively, with 5 bases between them. Germline loops: CDR1 SGHRS, CDR2 YFSETQ. This CDR3 spans 13 amino acids. Sequences were obtained from memory CD4+ T cells sorted from blood. The subset denotes: CD45RA-negative fraction. This TCR was recovered from a man in his late teens or twenties in good health. The chain employs TRBV5-1 and TRBJ1-1; D might be TRBD1 (5 bases). CDR3 nucleotides: TGCGCCAGCAGCTTGCAGGGGAACACTGAAGCTTTCTTT. Its translation is CASSLQGNTEAFF.